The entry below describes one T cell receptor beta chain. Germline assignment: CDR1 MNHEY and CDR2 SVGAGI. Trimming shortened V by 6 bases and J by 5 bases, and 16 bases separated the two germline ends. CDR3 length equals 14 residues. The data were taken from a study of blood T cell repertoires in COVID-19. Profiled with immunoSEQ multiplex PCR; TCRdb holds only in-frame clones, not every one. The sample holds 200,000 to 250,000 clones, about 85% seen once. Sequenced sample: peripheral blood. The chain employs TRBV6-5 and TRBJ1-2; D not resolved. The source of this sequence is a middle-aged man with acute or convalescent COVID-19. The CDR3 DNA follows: TGTGCCAGCAGCCCCCGAGGCAGCGGATATGGCTACACCTTC. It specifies CASSPRGSGYGYTF.